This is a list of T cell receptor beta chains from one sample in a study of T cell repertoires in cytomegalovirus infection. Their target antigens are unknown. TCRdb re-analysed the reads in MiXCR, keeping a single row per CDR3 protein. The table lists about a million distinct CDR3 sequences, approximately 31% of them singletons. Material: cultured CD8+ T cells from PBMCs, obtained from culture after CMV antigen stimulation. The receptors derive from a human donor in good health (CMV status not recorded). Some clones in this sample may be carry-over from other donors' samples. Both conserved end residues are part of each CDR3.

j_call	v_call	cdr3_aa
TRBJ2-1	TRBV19	CASSIEEGLAGVNEQFF
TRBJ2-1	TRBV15	CATSRDGGGNEQFF
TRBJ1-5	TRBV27	CASSPGTLVQPQHF
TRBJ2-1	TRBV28	CASTLGGAGGPDNEQFF
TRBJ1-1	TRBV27	CASSVVGGREAFF
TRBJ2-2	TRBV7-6	CASSRVPPHREDYTGELFF
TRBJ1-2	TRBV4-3	CASSPRGNNYGYTF
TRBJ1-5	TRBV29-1	CSVAREGSNQPQHF
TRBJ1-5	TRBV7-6	CAGSPSQWGSNQPQHF
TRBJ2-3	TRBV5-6	CASIPGLSTDTQYF
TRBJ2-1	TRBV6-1	CASSERENSYNEQFF
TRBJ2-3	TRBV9	CASSGGGRVVSDTQYF